This TCR beta chain was recovered during a study of STAT5B mutations in CD4+ large granular lymphocyte leukemia. About the research overall: Among healthy controls, a particular HLA allele went with more CDR3 'QG' motifs. Study-wide results and caveats: TRBV06-family usage was enriched in top patient clones (8/27) versus controls (2/35). Approximately 25% of private leukemic clonotypes occurred rarely in other patients' non-leukemic repertoires.

About this clone: Its target is not known.

As processed by the authors: Lowest detectable productive clonotype frequency was 2.59 x 10-5. Measured with immunoSEQ multiplex PCR; TCRdb has only the in-frame clones, and not every one. V, J and clone size were drawn from that table, and D and trimming were deduced from the DNA. The profile shows 25,000 to 35,000 clones, 71% of them singletons. This CDR3 spans 14 amino acids. CDR1 is LNHDA, CDR2 SQIVND, per germline (reference sequence). V gave up 3 bases and J gave up 1 base; unmatched junction bases: 3. This TCR was sampled from a human donor in good health. Sequenced input: CD4+ T cells from blood buffy coats. The gene calls are TRBV19 and TRBJ2-7; 7 nucleotides align to TRBD1. CDR3 DNA sequence: TGTGCCAGTAGTATTGACAGGGCGTCCTACGAGCAGTACTTC. It is translated as CASSIDRASYEQYF.